The rows below give T cell receptor beta chains drawn from one sample of a study of cytomegalovirus exposure and HLA in healthy donors. Produced via immunoSEQ multiplex PCR; TCRdb's table is partial and in-frame only. The table has about 180,000 clones, about 86% seen once. Input material: PBMCs. Every receptor here comes from a woman aged 30 to 39 in good health and CMV-seronegative. CDR3s include the opening cysteine and the closing phenylalanine or tryptophan. A D gene is named only where the DNA matches it firmly. Rows may omit the clone size; those that give it use once, few, many or a size class.

-	-	TRBV6-1	TRBJ1-4	TGTGCCAGCAGAGGGGGGGGCTTTAATGAAAAACTGTTTTTT	CASRGGGFNEKLFF
-	once	TRBV7-9	TRBJ2-3	TGTGCCAGCAGCTTAGTCCTCACAGATACGCAGTATTTT	CASSLVLTDTQYF
-	-	TRBV7-3	TRBJ2-3	TGTGCCAGCAGCTTTAGCGGACGCACAGATACGCAGTATTTT	CASSFSGRTDTQYF
-	-	TRBV15	TRBJ2-1	TGTGCCACCAGCAGACACGGTCCTAACAATGAGCAGTTCTTC	CATSRHGPNNEQFF
TRBD1	few	TRBV14	TRBJ2-3	TGTGCCAGCAGCCAAGATATGGGTCGGTGGGGACAGGGGATAACAGATACGCAGTATTTT	CASSQDMGRWGQGITDTQYF
-	-	TRBV6-5	TRBJ1-5	TGTGCCAGCAGACAGGGTAGCAATCAGCCCCAGCATTTT	CASRQGSNQPQHF
TRBD2	-	TRBV4-2	TRBJ2-1	TGTGCCAGCAGCCAAGGCGGGACTAGAGACAATGAGCAGTTCTTC	CASSQGGTRDNEQFF
-	-	TRBV27	TRBJ1-5	TGTGCCAGCAGTTTAAGAGGCAATCAGCCCCAGCATTTT	CASSLRGNQPQHF
TRBD2	once	TRBV28	TRBJ2-1	TGTGCCAGCAGTGCTAGCGGGAGGGCTAGGAATGAGCAGTTCTTC	CASSASGRARNEQFF
-	-	TRBV29-1	TRBJ1-2	TGCAGCGTCAAAGCCCCAGGGGTCGGGGATGGCTACACCTTC	CSVKAPGVGDGYTF
TRBD2	-	TRBV5-8	TRBJ2-1	TGTGCCAGCAGCCTCACCGGGACTAGCGGGGTTAATGAGCAGTTCTTC	CASSLTGTSGVNEQFF
-	-	TRBV2	TRBJ2-1	TGTGCCAGCGGACTCCCTCTCATCCAGGGGTACAATGAGCAGTTCTTC	CASGLPLIQGYNEQFF
TRBD1	-	TRBV28	TRBJ2-7	TGTGCCAGCAGTTTATATACCGGGGACAGCTACGAGCAGTACTTC	CASSLYTGDSYEQYF
-	-	TRBV5-6	TRBJ1-4	TGTGCCAGCAGCTTACTCCTTGCGGCTAATGAAAAACTGTTTTTT	CASSLLLAANEKLFF
-	once	TRBV4-3	TRBJ2-7	TGCGCCAGCAGCCAAGATCTTGGTAGCTCCTACGAGCAGTACTTC	CASSQDLGSSYEQYF
-	-	TRBV7-9	TRBJ2-7	TGTGCCAGCAGCTCCCGCGGGGGCAGGGGGCAGCGCGAGCAGTACTTC	CASSSRGGRGQREQYF
-	-	TRBV7-2	TRBJ1-2	TGTGCCAGCAGCTTAGCGCAAGCGAACTATGGCTACACCTTC	CASSLAQANYGYTF
-	-	TRBV6-5	TRBJ2-1	TGTGCCAGCAGTACGTACAGGGATGAGCAGTTCTTC	CASSTYRDEQFF
-	-	TRBV28	TRBJ1-1	TGTGCCAGCACCCATCATTGGGGGGGCGATTTGGCGGACACTGAAGCTTTCTTT	CASTHHWGGDLADTEAFF
-	-	TRBV4-3	TRBJ2-7	TGCGCCAGCAGCCAAGACCGACTTGGCCGCCTCTCCTACGAGCAGTACTTC	CASSQDRLGRLSYEQYF
-	-	TRBV18	TRBJ2-5	TGTGCCAGCTCACCTGAGCAAGAGACCCAGTACTTC	CASSPEQETQYF
TRBD2	-	TRBV5-1	TRBJ2-1	TGCGCCAGCAGCTTGGGAATGGCGGGGGGCTCCTACAATGAGCAGTTCTTC	CASSLGMAGGSYNEQFF
-	-	TRBV19	TRBJ1-1	TGTGCCAGTGCGGTAACGGGGAGGAACACTGAAGCTTTCTTT	CASAVTGRNTEAFF
-	-	TRBV6-6	TRBJ1-1	TGTGCCAGCAGTCCCTGGGGCGGGGGGGACACTGAAGCTTTCTTT	CASSPWGGGDTEAFF
TRBD1	-	TRBV11-2	TRBJ1-6	TGTGCCAGCAGCTTAGATGGACAGGGGAGGAGGTCACCCCTCCACTTT	CASSLDGQGRRSPLHF
TRBD2	-	TRBV2	TRBJ2-3	TGTGCCAGCAGTGTAGCGGGAGGGCAAGATACGCAGTATTTT	CASSVAGGQDTQYF
-	once	TRBV19	TRBJ2-7	TGTGCCAGTAGTATACAACAGGGAACCTACGAGCAGTACTTC	CASSIQQGTYEQYF
TRBD2	-	TRBV2	TRBJ2-2	TGTGCCAGCACTGTAGCGGGAGGGCGGACCCCCGGGGAGCTGTTTTTT	CASTVAGGRTPGELFF
TRBD1	-	TRBV18	TRBJ2-1	TGTGCCAGTTCACCCAACAGGGGCTCGGGGAATGAGCAGTTCTTC	CASSPNRGSGNEQFF